This T cell receptor (beta chain) was sequenced for a study of OX40 agonist ivuxolimab in advanced cancers. Study-wide context: Ivuxolimab, which targeted the costimulatory receptor OX40 (CD134), was an agonistic, fully human IgG2 monoclonal antibody. Among the 50 to 55 dose-escalation patients, 19 had hepatocellular carcinoma, 15 or so melanoma, 9 renal cell carcinoma and 9 head and neck cancer. Intravenous ivuxolimab was administered to patients every 2 weeks at six dose levels: 0.01, 0.1, 0.3, 1.5, 3 and 10 mg/kg. Peripheral TCRbeta sequencing was intended to test whether TCR sequence diversity was altered and clonal T-cell expansion was caused by ivuxolimab. The paper reports the monotherapy dose-escalation portion (N of about 54 patients) of the phase I ivuxolimab trial. Prior anti-PD-1, anti-PD-L1 or anti-CTLA-4 therapy was permitted, and checkpoint inhibitors had been received by around 39% of dose-escalation patients. Three dose-escalation patients achieved partial responses, one with hepatocellular carcinoma and two with cutaneous melanoma. In the dose-escalation cohort, 82.7% of patients were male, and the mean age was 60 years with a range of roughly 20 to 80.

Including the terminal cysteine and phenylalanine, the CDR3 comprises 15 residues. Of all the DNA, just the CDR3 is kept, 45 bases in frame from base 1. Here V drops 1 base and J drops 6 bases, and the junction holds 2 bases not matched to any gene. Taken from the germline V gene, the CDR1 and CDR2 loops are SGHNT and YENEEA. The trial excluded patients who had a history of autoimmune disease or who were on systemic immunosuppression. In every dose cohort, peripheral blood was drawn for TCR sequencing at baseline, cycle 4 day 1, and cycle 7 day 1. The samples were drawn from a first-in-human, open-label, multicenter phase I dose-escalation trial of ivuxolimab. Adults with locally advanced or metastatic head and neck squamous cell, hepatocellular, melanoma or renal cell carcinoma were enrolled in the trial. Before TCR sequencing, CD4+ T cells and CD8+ T cells were sorted from peripheral blood as separate populations.

In its sample, this clone was seen a few times. The antigen it recognizes is unknown. Base qualities were left out, and no much larger clone turns up one base away. Beyond this particular receptor, the publication reports: At doses from 0.1 to 3.0 mg/kg, clonal expansion was seen in both CD4+ and CD8+ blood T cells between baseline and week 6. Which antigens the clonally expanded peripheral T cells were specific for was not determined. After ivuxolimab, CD8+ T cells had more expanded clones than CD4+ T cells on average. Low levels of normalized T-cell clonal expansion were also shown by some nonresponding patients. In partial responders in the 0.1-3.0 mg/kg groups, normalized peripheral clonal expansion was found to be among the lowest, especially among CD8+ T cells.

To sequence the TCRbeta CDR3 region, genomic DNA was isolated from the sorted cells. The immunoSEQ Assay was used for sequencing of TCRbeta CDR3 regions. Entries here come from immuneACCESS through TCRdb and include only in-frame sequences with V and J called. Some clones fail to appear in such tables; in the studies checked, an unresolved V gene covers under half of the shortfall, and the cause of the remainder is unknown. The sample table holds under 45,000 clones, of which approximately 75% were seen once. The leading ten clones occupy about 2.5% of the sample. The starting material was CD4+ or CD8+ T cells sorted from blood, obtained in a trial of the OX40 agonist ivuxolimab. This chain is built from TRBV11-3 and TRBJ2-1; TRBD2 matches 11 bases in the middle. This sequence was found in an adult with an advanced solid tumor such as melanoma, head and neck, liver or kidney cancer. The DNA reads as follows: TGTGCCAGCAGCTTAGGTACTAGCGGGAGCAATGAGCAGTTCTTC. Its protein is CASSLGTSGSNEQFF.